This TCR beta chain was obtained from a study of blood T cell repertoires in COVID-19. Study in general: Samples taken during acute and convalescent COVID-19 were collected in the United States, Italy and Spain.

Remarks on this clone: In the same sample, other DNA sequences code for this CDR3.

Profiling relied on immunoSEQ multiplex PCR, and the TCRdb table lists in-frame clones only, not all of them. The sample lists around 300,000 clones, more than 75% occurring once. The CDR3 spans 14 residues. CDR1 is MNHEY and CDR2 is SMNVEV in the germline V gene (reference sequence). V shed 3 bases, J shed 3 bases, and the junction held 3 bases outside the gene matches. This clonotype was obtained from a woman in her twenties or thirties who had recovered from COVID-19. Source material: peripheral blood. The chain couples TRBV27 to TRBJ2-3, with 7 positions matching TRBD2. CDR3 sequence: CASSFRGVTDTQYF. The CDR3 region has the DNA TGTGCCAGCAGTTTCCGGGGGGTTACAGATACGCAGTATTTT.